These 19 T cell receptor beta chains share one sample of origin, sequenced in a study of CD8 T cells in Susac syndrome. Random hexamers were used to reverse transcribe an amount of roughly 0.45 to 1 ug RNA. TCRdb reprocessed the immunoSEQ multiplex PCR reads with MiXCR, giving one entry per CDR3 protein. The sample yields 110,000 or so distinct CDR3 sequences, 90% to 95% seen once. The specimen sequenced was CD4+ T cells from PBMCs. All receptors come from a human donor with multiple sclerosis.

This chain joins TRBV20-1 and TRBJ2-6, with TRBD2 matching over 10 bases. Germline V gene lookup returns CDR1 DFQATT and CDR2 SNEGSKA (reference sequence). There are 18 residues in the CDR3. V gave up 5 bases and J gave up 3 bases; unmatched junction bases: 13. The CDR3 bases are TGCAGTGCTGAACGAGGGAGCGGGGGGGCCTTTGGGGCCAACGTCCTGACTTTC. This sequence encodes CSAERGSGGAFGANVLTF.

The CDR3 loop reads CSVGQVPDPYGYTF. CDR3 sequence (DNA): TGCAGCGTTGGGCAGGTTCCAGACCCCTATGGCTACACCTTC. The chain is built from TRBV29-1 and TRBJ1-2; D not certain. CDR1 and CDR2 (germline): SQVTM, ANQGSEA. The V gene lost 4 bases and the J gene lost 4 bases, with 16 bases spanning the gap. This CDR3 spans 14 amino acids.

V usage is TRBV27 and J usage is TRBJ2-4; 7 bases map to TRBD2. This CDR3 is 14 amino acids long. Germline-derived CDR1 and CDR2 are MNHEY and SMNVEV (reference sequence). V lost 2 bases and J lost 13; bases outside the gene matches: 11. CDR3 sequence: CASSLASGLGSQYF. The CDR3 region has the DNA TGTGCCAGCAGTTTAGCTAGCGGCCTCGGGTCACAGTACTTC.

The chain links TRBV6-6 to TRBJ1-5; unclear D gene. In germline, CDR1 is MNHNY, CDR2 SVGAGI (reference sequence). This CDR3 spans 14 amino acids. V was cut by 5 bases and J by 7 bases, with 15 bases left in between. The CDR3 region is CASSPWSLRQPQHF. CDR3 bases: TGTGCCAGCAGTCCCTGGAGTTTGCGGCAGCCCCAGCATTTT.

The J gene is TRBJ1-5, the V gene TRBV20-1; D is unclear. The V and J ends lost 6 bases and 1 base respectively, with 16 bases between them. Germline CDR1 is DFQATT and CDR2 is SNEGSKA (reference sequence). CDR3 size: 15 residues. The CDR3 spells CSAAPPTGSNQPQHF. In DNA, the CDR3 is TGCAGTGCCGCCCCTCCTACGGGGAGCAATCAGCCCCAGCATTTT.

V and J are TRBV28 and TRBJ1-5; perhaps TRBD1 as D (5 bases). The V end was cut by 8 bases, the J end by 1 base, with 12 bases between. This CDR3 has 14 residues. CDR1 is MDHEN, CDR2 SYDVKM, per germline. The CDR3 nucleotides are TGTGCCAGCGGGTGGGGCCGGAGCAATCAGCCCCAGCATTTT. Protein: CASGWGRSNQPQHF.

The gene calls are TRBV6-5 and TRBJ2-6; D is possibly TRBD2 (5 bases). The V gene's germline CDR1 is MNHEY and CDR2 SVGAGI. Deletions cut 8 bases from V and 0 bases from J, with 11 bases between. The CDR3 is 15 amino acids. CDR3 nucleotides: TGTGCCAGCTCTCCGAGGGACTCTGGGGCCAACGTCCTGACTTTC. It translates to CASSPRDSGANVLTF.

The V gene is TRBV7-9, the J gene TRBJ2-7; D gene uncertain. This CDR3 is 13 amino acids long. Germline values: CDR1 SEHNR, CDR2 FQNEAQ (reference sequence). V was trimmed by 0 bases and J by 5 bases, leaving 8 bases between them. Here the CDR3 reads CASSLAVEDEQYF. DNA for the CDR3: TGTGCCAGCAGCTTAGCGGTCGAGGACGAGCAGTACTTC.

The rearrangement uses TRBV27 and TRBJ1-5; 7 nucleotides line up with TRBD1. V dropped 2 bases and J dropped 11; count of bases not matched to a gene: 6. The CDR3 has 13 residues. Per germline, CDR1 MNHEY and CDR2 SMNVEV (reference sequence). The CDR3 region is CASSLAQGMAQHF. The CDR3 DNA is TGTGCCAGCAGTTTAGCACAGGGGATGGCCCAGCATTTT.

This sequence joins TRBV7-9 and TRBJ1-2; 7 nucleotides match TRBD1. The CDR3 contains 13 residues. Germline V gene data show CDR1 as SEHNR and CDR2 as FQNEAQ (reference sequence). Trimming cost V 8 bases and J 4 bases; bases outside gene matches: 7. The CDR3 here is CASPTGMGYGYTF. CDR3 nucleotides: TGTGCCAGCCCGACAGGGATGGGCTATGGCTACACCTTC.

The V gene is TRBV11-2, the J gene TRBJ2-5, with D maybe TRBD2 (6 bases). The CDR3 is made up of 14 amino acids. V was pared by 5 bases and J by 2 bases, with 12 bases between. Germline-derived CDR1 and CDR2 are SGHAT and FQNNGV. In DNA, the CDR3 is TGTGCCAGCAGCCCCCAACTAGCACAAGAGACCCAGTACTTC. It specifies CASSPQLAQETQYF.

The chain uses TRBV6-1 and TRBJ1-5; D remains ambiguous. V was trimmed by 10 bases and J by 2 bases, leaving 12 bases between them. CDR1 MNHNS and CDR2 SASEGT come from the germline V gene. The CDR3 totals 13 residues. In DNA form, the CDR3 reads TGTGCCACCCTAGATAGGGGCAATCAGCCCCAGCATTTT. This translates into CATLDRGNQPQHF.

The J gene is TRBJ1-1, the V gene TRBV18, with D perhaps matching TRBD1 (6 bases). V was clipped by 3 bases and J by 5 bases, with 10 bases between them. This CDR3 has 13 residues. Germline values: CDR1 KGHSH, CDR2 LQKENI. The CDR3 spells CASSPPGVTEAFF. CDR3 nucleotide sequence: TGTGCCAGCTCACCGCCAGGGGTGACTGAAGCTTTCTTT.

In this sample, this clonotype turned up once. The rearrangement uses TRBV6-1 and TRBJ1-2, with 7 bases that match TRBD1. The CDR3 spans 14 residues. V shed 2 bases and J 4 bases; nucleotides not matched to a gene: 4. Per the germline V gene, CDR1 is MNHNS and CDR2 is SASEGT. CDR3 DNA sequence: TGTGCCAGCAGTGAATCGGGACAGATCTATGGCTACACCTTC. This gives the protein CASSESGQIYGYTF.

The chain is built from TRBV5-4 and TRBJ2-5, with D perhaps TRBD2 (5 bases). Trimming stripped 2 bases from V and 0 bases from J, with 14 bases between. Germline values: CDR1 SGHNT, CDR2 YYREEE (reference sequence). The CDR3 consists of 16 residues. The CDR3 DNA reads TGTGCCAGCAGCTTACCCGCTAGCCCTGACCAAGAGACCCAGTACTTC. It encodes CASSLPASPDQETQYF.

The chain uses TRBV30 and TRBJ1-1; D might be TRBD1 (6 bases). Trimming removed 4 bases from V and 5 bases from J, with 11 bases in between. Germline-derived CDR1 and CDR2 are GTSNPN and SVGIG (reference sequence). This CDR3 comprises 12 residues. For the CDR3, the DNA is TGTGCCTGGATCAGGGGCACGACTGAAGCTTTCTTT. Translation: CAWIRGTTEAFF. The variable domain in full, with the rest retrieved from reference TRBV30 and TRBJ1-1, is SQTIHQWPATLVQPVGSPLSLECTVEGTSNPNLYWYRQAAGRGLQLLFYSVGIGQISSEVPQNLSASRPQDRQFILSSKKLLLSDSGFYLCAWIRGTTEAFFGQGTRLTVV.

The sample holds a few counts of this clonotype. The CDR3: CSYRVSSYEQYF. The CDR3 coding sequence is TGCAGCTATCGGGTCTCGTCCTACGAGCAGTACTTC. This chain uses TRBV29-1 with TRBJ2-7; D gene unclear. V lost 8 bases and J 1 base, leaving 12 bases between the germline ends. The CDR3 spans 12 residues. Germline V gene data show CDR1 as SQVTM and CDR2 as ANQGSEA.

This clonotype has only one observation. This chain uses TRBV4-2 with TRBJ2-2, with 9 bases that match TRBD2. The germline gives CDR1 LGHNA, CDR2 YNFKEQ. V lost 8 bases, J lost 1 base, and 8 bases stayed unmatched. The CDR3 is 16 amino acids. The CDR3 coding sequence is TGTGCCAGCGGCCCCTTTAGCGGGGGGAACACCGGGGAGCTGTTTTTT. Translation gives CASGPFSGGNTGELFF.

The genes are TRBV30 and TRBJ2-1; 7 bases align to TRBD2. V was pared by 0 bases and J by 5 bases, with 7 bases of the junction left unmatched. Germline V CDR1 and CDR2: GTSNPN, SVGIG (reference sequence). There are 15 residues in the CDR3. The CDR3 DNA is TGTGCCTGGAGTGTACGTCACCGGGGGGACAATGAGCAGTTCTTC. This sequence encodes CAWSVRHRGDNEQFF.